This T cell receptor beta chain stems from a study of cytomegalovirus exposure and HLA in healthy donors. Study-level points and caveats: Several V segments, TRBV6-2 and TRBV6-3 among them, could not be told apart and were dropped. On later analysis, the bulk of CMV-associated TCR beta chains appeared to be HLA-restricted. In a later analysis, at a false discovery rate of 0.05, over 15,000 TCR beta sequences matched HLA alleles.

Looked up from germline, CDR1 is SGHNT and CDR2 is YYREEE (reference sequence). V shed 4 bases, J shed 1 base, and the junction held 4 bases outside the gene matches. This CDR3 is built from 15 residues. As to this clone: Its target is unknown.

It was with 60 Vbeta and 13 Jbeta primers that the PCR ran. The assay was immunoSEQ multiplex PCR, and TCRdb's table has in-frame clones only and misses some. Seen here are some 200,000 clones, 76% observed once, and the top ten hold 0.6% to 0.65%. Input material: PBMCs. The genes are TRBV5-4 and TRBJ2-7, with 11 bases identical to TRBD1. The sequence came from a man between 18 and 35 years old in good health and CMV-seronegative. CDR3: CASSLGTGGSYEQYF. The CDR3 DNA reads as TGTGCCAGCAGCCTGGGGACAGGGGGTTCCTACGAGCAGTACTTC.